This TCR beta chain was sequenced during a study of beta chain features in type 1 diabetes. Study summary: Similarity in age, gender and cell yields was seen between patients and healthy donors.

On this clone: Its antigen is still unknown.

Overall study results and limits: Moderately but significantly shorter TCRB CDR3s were found in Type 1 diabetes patients in all four CD4+ subsets.

Every isolated RNA sample was fully reverse transcribed, so sequencing captured expressed TCRB transcripts. Assay: immunoSEQ multiplex PCR; the TCRdb copy retains only in-frame clones and omits some. The sample gives 450,000 to 550,000 clones, 30% of which show up once; roughly 0.06% is in the top ten. CDR1 and CDR2 from the germline V gene are SEHNR and FQNEAQ (reference sequence). CDR3 length equals 11 residues. V dropped 9 bases and J dropped 3; count of bases not matched to a gene: 1. This receptor was obtained from a young man in good health. The sequenced sample was naive CD4+ T cells from blood. The chain links TRBV7-9 to TRBJ2-7; 8 positions match TRBD1. The CDR3, as DNA: TGTGCCAGTGGGACAGGCTACGAGCAGTACTTC. Translating gives CASGTGYEQYF.